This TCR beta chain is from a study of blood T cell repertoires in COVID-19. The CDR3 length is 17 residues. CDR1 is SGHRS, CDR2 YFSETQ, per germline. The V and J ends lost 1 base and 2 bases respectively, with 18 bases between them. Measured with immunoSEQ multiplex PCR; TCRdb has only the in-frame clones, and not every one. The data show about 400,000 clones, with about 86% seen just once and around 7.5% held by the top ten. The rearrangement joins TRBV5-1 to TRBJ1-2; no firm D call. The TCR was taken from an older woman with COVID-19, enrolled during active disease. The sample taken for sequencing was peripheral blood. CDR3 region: CASSLSFLEGHNYGYTF. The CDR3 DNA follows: TGCGCCAGCAGCTTGTCGTTCCTGGAGGGCCACAACTATGGCTACACCTTC. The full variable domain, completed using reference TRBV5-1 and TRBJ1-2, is KAGVTQTPRYLIKTRGQQVTLSCSPISGHRSVSWYQQTPGQGLQFLFEYFSETQRNKGNFPGRFSGRQFSNSRSEMNVSTLELGDSALYLCASSLSFLEGHNYGYTFGSGTRLTVV.